This TCR beta chain came from a study of human T cells and chemical hapten exposure. Looking at the study overall: During the approximately 25-week study period, patients had diphenylcyclopropenone applied to the scalp every week.

The V gene's germline CDR1 is LGHNT and CDR2 FRNRAP. The CDR3 loop spans 11 amino acids. Trimming shortened V by 1 base and J by 3 bases, and 1 base separated the two germline ends. This clonotype occurred many times. Time point denoted: patch test 3, about 24 weeks after DPC sensitization. Treatment defined: therapeutic diphenylcyclopropenone sensitization with weekly scalp DPC. Every donor had alopecia and was 18 to 70 years old; all were suitable for DPC. TCRdb re-analysed the RACE reads in MiXCR, keeping a single row per CDR3 protein. Of roughly 130,000 distinct CDR3 sequences in the sample, 11% were seen once.

The clonotype was recovered from a woman aged 50 to 60 with alopecia areata. Some clones in this sample may be carry-over from other donors' samples. The material was whole blood, obtained in connection with sensitization to the hapten diphenylcyclopropenone (DPC). V and J are TRBV12-5 and TRBJ2-7; D remains ambiguous. CDR3 residues: CASGLGYEQYF. CDR3 nucleotides: TGTGCTAGTGGTTTGGGCTACGAGCAGTACTTC.